The 18 T cell receptor beta chains below were found in one sample sequenced in a study of CD8+ T cells in alopecia areata. As the sequencing template, cDNA was produced by extracting RNA and reverse transcribing it. Sequencing used immunoSEQ multiplex PCR; TCRdb keeps in-frame clones, though not all of them. The sample has 130,000 to 150,000 clones; about 87% are singletons. The sequencing here drew on CD8+ T cells sorted from blood, taken at week 0. The receptors were sampled from a human donor with alopecia areata.

The V call is TRBV2, the J call TRBJ2-7; D uncertain. Deletions cut 3 bases from V and 0 bases from J, with 0 bases between. This CDR3 comprises 11 residues. Germline V gene sequence: CDR1 SNHLY, CDR2 FYNNEI. In DNA, the CDR3 is TGTGCCAGCAGTGACTCCTACGAGCAGTACTTC. Amino acid sequence: CASSDSYEQYF.

This clone was picked up one time. This chain uses TRBV30 with TRBJ2-7, with a possible D match to TRBD1 (6 bases). The germline V and J ends were trimmed by 2 bases and 9 bases, with 14 bases remaining between them. The CDR3 is 12 residues long. In germline, CDR1 is GTSNPN, CDR2 SVGIG (reference sequence). For the CDR3, the DNA is TGTGCCTGGAGTTCGGGGACACTAGGGCAGTACTTC. As protein: CAWSSGTLGQYF.

J is TRBJ2-7 and V is TRBV11-2, with TRBD1 as a possible D gene (6 bases). This CDR3 contains 13 residues. Germline V gene sequence: CDR1 SGHAT, CDR2 FQNNGV. Between the trimmed V and J ends, which lost 1 base and 3 bases, there was a span of 7 bases. The chain's CDR3 is CASSLAGDYEQYF. The CDR3, as DNA: TGTGCCAGCAGCTTAGCAGGGGACTACGAGCAGTACTTC.

This rearrangement joins TRBV10-3 to TRBJ2-7, with no clear D. This CDR3 has 12 amino acids. The V gene lost 0 bases and the J gene lost 5 bases, with 5 bases spanning the gap. In germline, CDR1 is ENHRY, CDR2 SYGVKD. CDR3 amino acids: CAISESLHEQYF. CDR3 sequence (DNA): TGTGCCATCAGTGAGTCGTTACACGAGCAGTACTTC.

This chain joins TRBV2 and TRBJ1-1, with 7 bases fitting TRBD1. Germline values: CDR1 SNHLY, CDR2 FYNNEI. The junction had 7 bases not matched to a gene; V was cut back by 6 bases and J by 6 bases. The CDR3 sequence is 13 residues long. The CDR3 nucleotides read TGTGCCAGCAGCTACGACAGGGCGGCTGAAGCTTTCTTT. The encoded protein is CASSYDRAAEAFF.

This chain connects TRBV7-9 to TRBJ1-2; D unresolved. This CDR3 region has 13 residues. The V and J ends lost 2 bases and 4 bases respectively, with 8 bases between them. Germline V gives CDR1 SEHNR, CDR2 FQNEAQ (reference sequence). CDR3 nucleotides: TGTGCCAGCAGCTTAAACCCATCCTATGGCTACACCTTC. Its translation: CASSLNPSYGYTF.

The rearrangement uses TRBV7-9 and TRBJ1-2, with 8 bases that match TRBD1. J lost 6 bases, V lost 4 bases, and 10 bases had no gene match. Germline-derived CDR1 and CDR2 are SEHNR and FQNEAQ (reference sequence). This CDR3 comprises 15 residues. CDR3 nucleotides: TGTGCCAGCAGCTCAGGGACAGGACTAAGTGATGGCTACACCTTC. This translates into CASSSGTGLSDGYTF.

The gene calls are TRBV5-6 and TRBJ2-7; D is perhaps TRBD2 (6 bases). CDR1 and CDR2 (germline): SGHDT, YYEEEE. Trimming shortened V by 6 bases and J by 3 bases, and 22 bases separated the two germline ends. The CDR3 has 16 amino acids. The DNA of the CDR3 is TGTGCCAGCAACCCATCTTCGGGACTCCGCCTCTACGAGCAGTACTTC. Translation: CASNPSSGLRLYEQYF.

The chain is built from TRBV6-5 and TRBJ2-7, with 8 bases matching TRBD1. Per germline, CDR1 MNHEY and CDR2 SVGAGI. J gave up 5 bases and V 5 bases, and 11 bases lay outside the gene matches. This CDR3 comprises 15 residues. Here the CDR3 DNA reads TGTGCCAGCAGTCCCGACAGGGGTGGTTCGAACGAGCAGTACTTC. It translates to CASSPDRGGSNEQYF.

The CDR3 nucleotides are TGTGCCAGCAGCCTCCCGGCGGGGATGTCGGAGACCCAGTACTTC. Its protein product is CASSLPAGMSETQYF. V is TRBV13 and J is TRBJ2-5, with TRBD2 as a possible D gene (6 bases). The CDR3 has 15 residues. CDR1 is PRHDT and CDR2 is FYEKMQ in the germline V gene (reference sequence). Trimming cost V 5 bases and J 5 bases, with 18 bases left between them.

The rearrangement uses TRBV9 and TRBJ2-2; D is unclear. In germline, CDR1 is SGDLS, CDR2 YYNGEE. The CDR3 spans 12 residues. The CDR3 sequence: CATGPSTGELFF. As DNA, the CDR3 is TGTGCAACCGGGCCATCCACCGGGGAGCTGTTTTTT.

V is TRBV29-1 and J is TRBJ2-1; perhaps TRBD2 as D (6 bases). Germline CDR1 reads SQVTM; CDR2 reads ANQGSEA. Trimming left V 2 bases short and J 0 bases short, with 17 bases between. The CDR3 is made up of 17 amino acids. The CDR3 sequence is CSVEWGEATSSYNEQFF. The CDR3 DNA reads TGCAGCGTTGAATGGGGGGAAGCGACCAGCTCCTACAATGAGCAGTTCTTC.

The gene calls are TRBV2 and TRBJ2-7, with a weak D call TRBD2 (6 bases). This CDR3 contains 15 residues. The V gene's germline CDR1 is SNHLY and CDR2 FYNNEI. The ends were cut back, 8 bases at V and 1 base at J, with 18 bases in the middle. CDR3 nucleotides: TGTGCCAGCCAGATTTTGATGGGACTTTCCTACGAGCAGTACTTC. Translated, it gives CASQILMGLSYEQYF. The full variable domain, with the rest looked up from reference TRBV2 and TRBJ2-7, is EPEVTQTPSHQVTQMGQEVILRCVPISNHLYFYWYRQILGQKVEFLVSFYNNEISEKSEIFDDQFSVERPDGSNFTLKIRSTKLEDSAMYFCASQILMGLSYEQYFGPGTRLTVT.

The V and J genes are TRBV19 and TRBJ1-4; D remains ambiguous. CDR1 and CDR2 (germline): LNHDA, SQIVND (reference sequence). The CDR3 has 17 residues. V was trimmed by 1 base and J by 0 bases, leaving 12 bases between them. CDR3 nucleotide sequence: TGTGCCAGTAGTATAGTACCTTCGACCACAACTAATGAAAAACTGTTTTTT. Its protein product is CASSIVPSTTTNEKLFF.

This chain links TRBV29-1 with TRBJ2-7; D remains unclear. The CDR3 has 10 amino acids. The ends were cut back, 5 bases at V and 5 bases at J, with 7 bases in the middle. Germline CDR1 is SQVTM and CDR2 is ANQGSEA. CDR3 DNA sequence: TGCAGCGTTATAGCCAACGAGCAGTACTTC. Protein product: CSVIANEQYF.

Here the CDR3 DNA reads TGTGCCAGCTCACCTCCTAGCGGGAGGATAGAGCAGTTCTTC. Amino acids: CASSPPSGRIEQFF. The V and J genes are TRBV18 and TRBJ2-1; 11 bases agree with TRBD2. The CDR3 sequence is 14 residues long. The ends lost 3 bases at V and 10 bases at J; junction bases unmatched: 5. Germline V CDR1 and CDR2: KGHSH, LQKENI.

This sequence joins TRBV7-6 and TRBJ2-3, with D hard to call. There are 13 residues in the CDR3. The ends were cut back, 0 bases at V and 2 bases at J, with 3 bases in the middle. Germline V gene lookup returns CDR1 SGHVS and CDR2 FNYEAQ. The CDR3 here is CASSLATTDTQYF. As DNA, the CDR3 is TGTGCCAGCAGCTTAGCGACCACAGATACGCAGTATTTT.

J is TRBJ2-7 and V is TRBV6-5; D gene ambiguous. Germline values: CDR1 MNHEY, CDR2 SVGAGI. This CDR3 spans 15 amino acids. Trimming pared 4 bases from V and 0 bases from J, leaving 13 bases between. The CDR3 loop reads CASSSYTESSYEQYF. CDR3 nucleotide sequence: TGTGCCAGCAGTTCTTACACGGAAAGCTCCTACGAGCAGTACTTC.